Given below is one T cell receptor beta chain in context. No antigen is known for it. These data are taken from a study of shared clonotypes between healthy human individuals. Study as a whole: The composition of the donors was a couple of women and a few men aged 18 to 49.

Libraries were prepared by immunoSEQ multiplex PCR; TCRdb keeps only in-frame clonotypes and omits some of them. Here the sample spans 2.3 million or so clones, approximately 95% being singletons. Whole-study results and caveats: The study found about 4.6% of naive CD4 clonotypes shared across a handful of donors.

The V gene lost 0 bases and the J gene lost 1 base, with 15 bases spanning the gap. Germline V gene data show CDR1 as PRHDT and CDR2 as FYEKMQ (reference sequence). The CDR3 is 17 amino acids. Sequenced input: naive CD4+ T cells from PBMCs. Subset of the sample: CD45RA+ positively selected. The chain combines TRBV13 with TRBJ1-1; possibly TRBD1 for D (6 bases). The TCR comes from a man aged 18 to 29 in good health. Some clones in this sample may be carry-over from other donors' samples. The CDR3 DNA is TGTGCCAGCAGCTTAGGCCACAGGGCTTGGGAGAACACTGAAGCTTTCTTT. Protein product: CASSLGHRAWENTEAFF.